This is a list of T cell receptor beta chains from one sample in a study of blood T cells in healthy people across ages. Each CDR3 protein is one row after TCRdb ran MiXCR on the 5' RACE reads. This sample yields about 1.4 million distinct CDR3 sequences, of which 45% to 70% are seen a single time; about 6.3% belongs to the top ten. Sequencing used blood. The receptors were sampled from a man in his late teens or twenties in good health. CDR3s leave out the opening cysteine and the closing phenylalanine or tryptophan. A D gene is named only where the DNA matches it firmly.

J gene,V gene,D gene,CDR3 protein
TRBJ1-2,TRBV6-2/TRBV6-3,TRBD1,ASSNTGVYGYT
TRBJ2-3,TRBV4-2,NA,ASSGGRQDTQY
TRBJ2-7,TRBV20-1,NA,SAPRSLGYEQY
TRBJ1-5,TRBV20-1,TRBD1,SATGQGGDQPQH
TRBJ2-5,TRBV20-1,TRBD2,SARDGREAGETQY
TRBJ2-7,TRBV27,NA,ASSFTATYEQY
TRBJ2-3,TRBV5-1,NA,ASSLVMSLSSSTDTQY
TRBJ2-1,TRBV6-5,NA,ASSYGGHNEQF
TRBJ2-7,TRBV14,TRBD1,ASSQSPGQGESYEQY
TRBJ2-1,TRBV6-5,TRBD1,ASSYSGTGANEQF
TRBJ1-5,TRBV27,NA,ASSYAARRGQPQH
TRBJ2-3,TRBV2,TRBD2,ASSEASRLAGITQY
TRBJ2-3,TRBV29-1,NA,SAGRLLRQDTQY
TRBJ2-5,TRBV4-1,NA,ASSQDGLPYQETQY
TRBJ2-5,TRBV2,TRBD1,ASSEVQGAREQY
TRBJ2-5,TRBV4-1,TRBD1,ASSQPGQGGETQY
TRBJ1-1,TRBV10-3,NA,AISEDVNTEAF
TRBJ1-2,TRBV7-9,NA,ASSLAADNYGYT
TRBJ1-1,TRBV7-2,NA,ASRPPGGEAF
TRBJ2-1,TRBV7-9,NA,ASSLVPTGNEQF
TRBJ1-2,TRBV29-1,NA,SVRRQERSGGYT
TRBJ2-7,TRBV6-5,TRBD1,ASSYKDRGPYEQY
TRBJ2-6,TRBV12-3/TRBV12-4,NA,ASSPHTGSKANVLT
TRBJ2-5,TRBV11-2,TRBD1,ASSFSHGQDQETQY
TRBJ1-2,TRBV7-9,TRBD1,ASSLARDRGYGYT
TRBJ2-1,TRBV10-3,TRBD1,AISSGGGNEQF
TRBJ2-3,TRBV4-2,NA,ASSPPSGDTQY
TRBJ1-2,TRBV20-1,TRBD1,SALTGNYGYT
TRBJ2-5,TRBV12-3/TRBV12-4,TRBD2,ASSIERGDYGQY
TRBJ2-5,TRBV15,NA,ATSRDSGPQY
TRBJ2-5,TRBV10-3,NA,AISESNGQETQY
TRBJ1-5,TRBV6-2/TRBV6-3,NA,ASSRGNQPKH
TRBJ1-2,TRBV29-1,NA,SVDSTTRTYYGYT
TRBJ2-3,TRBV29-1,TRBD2,SVEFLAGGSLLDTQY
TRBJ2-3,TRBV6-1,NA,ASLLGTRGTDTQY
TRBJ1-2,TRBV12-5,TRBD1,ASAIAGQGRGGYT
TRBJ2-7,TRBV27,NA,ASRTASSYEQY
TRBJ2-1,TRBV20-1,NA,SAGSGFSYNEQF
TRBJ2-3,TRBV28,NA,ASTVGREFGDTQY
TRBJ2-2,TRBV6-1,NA,ASSIRIDTGELF
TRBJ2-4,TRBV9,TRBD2,ASSETLAGHIQY
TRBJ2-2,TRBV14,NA,ATPWRRGTGELF
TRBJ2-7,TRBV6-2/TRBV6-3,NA,ASSYSVTGTESYEQY
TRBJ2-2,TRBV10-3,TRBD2,AISVGTSGNVLRGGELF
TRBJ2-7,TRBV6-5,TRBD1,ASSYSYPRTGDYEQY
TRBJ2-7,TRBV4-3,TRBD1,ASRPTGQYYEQY
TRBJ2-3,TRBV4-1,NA,ASSHPPRGDTQY
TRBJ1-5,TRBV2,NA,ASRDINTQPQH
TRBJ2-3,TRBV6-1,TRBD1,ASSDRTGTTDTQY
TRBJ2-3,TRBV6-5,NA,ASSYTGIWGSTDTQY
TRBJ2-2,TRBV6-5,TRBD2,ASRAGVGELF
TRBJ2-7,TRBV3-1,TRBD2,ASSQYGRLAASYEQY
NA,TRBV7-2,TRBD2,ASSATGGVVYEQY
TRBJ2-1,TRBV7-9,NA,ASSPRGRNEQF
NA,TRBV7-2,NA,ASLKDSSYNEQY
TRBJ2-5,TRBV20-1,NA,SARPQETQY
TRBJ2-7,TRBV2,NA,ASKLVEKSYEQY